Included here is one T cell receptor (beta chain) sequence, with context. Its antigen is unknown. Use of 60 Vbeta and 13 Jbeta primers characterized the PCR. The table came from immunoSEQ multiplex PCR; TCRdb's copy has only in-frame clones and leaves some out. The table lists about 220,000 clones, 82% of them singletons. This sample is drawn from a study of cytomegalovirus exposure and HLA in healthy donors. Study-wide results and limits: According to an earlier analysis, most TCR beta V segments yielded productive rearrangements about 90% or about 30% of the time. A few CMV-associated chains were confirmed in vitro to be specific for CMV antigens. TCR beta sequences numbering over 15,000 were associated with HLA alleles at 0.05 false discovery rate in a later analysis. Reported findings show TCR beta sequences accurately forecast HLA-A and HLA-B alleles in most subjects.

This CDR3 has 17 amino acids. Trimming removed 0 bases from V and 0 bases from J, with 14 bases in between. Germline CDR1 MNHEY, CDR2 SMNVEV (reference sequence). The sample was PBMCs. This chain joins TRBV27 and TRBJ1-1; D gene ambiguous. This TCR came from a woman between 40 and 55 years old in good health and CMV-seropositive. CDR3 bases: TGTGCCAGCAGTTTATCGAAGGCGTATCGGGTGAACACTGAAGCTTTCTTT. It encodes CASSLSKAYRVNTEAFF.